A single sample is the source of the 5 T cell receptor beta chains below, sequenced in a study of metastatic and nonmetastatic thyroid tumors. Every patient was untreated before thyroid surgery. With MiXCR, TCRdb called clones anew from the PCR reads. The sample holds fewer than 40,000 clones, roughly 25% seen once. The sequencing input was blood. Every receptor here comes from a female donor with papillary thyroid cancer or a benign thyroid nodule (not recorded which). Some clones in this sample may be carry-over from other donors' samples.

This clone has only one observation. Its ends do not fully match the called genes, so a read error is possible. The chain carries TRBV30 and TRBJ1-5; possible D gene TRBD1, 6 bases. CDR1 GTSNPN and CDR2 SVGIG come from the germline V gene (reference sequence). There are 14 residues in the CDR3. The CDR3 bases are TGTGCCTGGGAGGGACAAGGGCTATATCAGCCCCAGCATTTC. This encodes CAWEGQGLYQPQHF.

This clone was counted ten times or more. The V gene is TRBV18, the J gene TRBJ1-3; 11 bases fit TRBD1. Trimming at V came to 3 bases and at J to 2 bases, leaving 3 bases not matched to a gene. The germline CDR1 and CDR2 sequences are KGHSH and LQKENI. This CDR3 spans 16 amino acids. This CDR3 reads CASSPGTGGTGNTIYF. DNA for the CDR3: TGTGCCAGCTCACCCGGGACAGGGGGAACTGGAAACACCATATATTTT.

With respect to this clone: One end of the junction does not line up with germline, which may come from a read error. The rearrangement uses TRBV5-1 and TRBJ2-3, with a tentative D call TRBD1 (6 bases). The germline V gene has CDR1 SGHRS and CDR2 YFSETQ. The CDR3 runs 15 residues. The CDR3 loop reads CTSSFSDSSTDPQDF. The CDR3 nucleotides are TGCACCAGCAGCTTTTCGGACAGTAGCACAGATCCGCAGGATTTT.

Relative to its sample, this clone is medium-sized. This chain uses TRBV6-1 with TRBJ1-3; the D is unclear. The CDR3 has 14 amino acids. Trimming left V 4 bases short and J 4 bases short, with 11 bases between. Germline CDR1 and CDR2: MNHNS and SASEGT. The CDR3 loop reads CASSGQVIGNTIYF. CDR3 bases: TGTGCCAGCAGTGGGCAGGTTATCGGAAACACCATATATTTT.

The table lists this clone with many counts. The gene calls are TRBV19 and TRBJ2-1, with D possibly matching TRBD2 (6 bases). Germline V gene data show CDR1 as LNHDA and CDR2 as SQIVND (reference sequence). The V end was cut by 11 bases, the J end by 7 bases, with 15 bases between. CDR3 length equals 12 residues. The chain's CDR3 is CASNLGRNEQFF. CDR3 DNA: TGTGCCTCTAACCTGGGGAGGAATGAGCAGTTCTTC.